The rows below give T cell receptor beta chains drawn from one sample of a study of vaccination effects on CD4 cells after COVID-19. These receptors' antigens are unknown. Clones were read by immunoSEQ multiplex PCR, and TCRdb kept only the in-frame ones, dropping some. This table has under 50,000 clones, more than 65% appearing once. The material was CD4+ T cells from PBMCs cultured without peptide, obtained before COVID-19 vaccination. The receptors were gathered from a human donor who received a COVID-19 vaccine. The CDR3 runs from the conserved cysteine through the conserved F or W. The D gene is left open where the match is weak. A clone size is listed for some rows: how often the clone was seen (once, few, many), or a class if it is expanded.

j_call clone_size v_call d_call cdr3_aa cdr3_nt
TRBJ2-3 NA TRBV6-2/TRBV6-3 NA CASSLLLVTDTQYF TGTGCCAGCAGCTTACTCCTGGTCACAGATACGCAGTATTTT
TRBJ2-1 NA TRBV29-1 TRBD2 CSVERGAGLAGAQFF TGCAGCGTTGAAAGGGGGGCGGGACTAGCGGGAGCTCAGTTCTTC
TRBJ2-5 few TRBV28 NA CASSYQLGSGQETQYF TGTGCCAGCAGCTACCAATTGGGTAGCGGACAAGAGACCCAGTACTTC
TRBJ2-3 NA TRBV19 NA CASSRPGTPDTQYF TGTGCCAGTAGCCGGCCGGGGACCCCAGATACGCAGTATTTT
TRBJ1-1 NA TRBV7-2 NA CASSTQGRATEAFF TGTGCCAGCAGCACACAGGGAAGGGCCACTGAAGCTTTCTTT
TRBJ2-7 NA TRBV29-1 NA CSVVGAGISSGYEQYF TGCAGCGTTGTAGGGGCGGGTATTAGTTCCGGTTACGAGCAGTACTTC
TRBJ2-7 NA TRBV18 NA CASSPPLGGYYEQYF TGTGCCAGCTCACCACCGTTGGGGGGCTACTACGAGCAGTACTTC
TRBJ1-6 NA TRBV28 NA CASSLSAGVSPLHF TGTGCCAGCAGTTTATCCGCAGGGGTCTCACCCCTCCACTTT
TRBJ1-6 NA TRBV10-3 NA CAISEGGQNSPLHF TGTGCCATCAGTGAGGGGGGGCAGAATTCACCCCTCCACTTT
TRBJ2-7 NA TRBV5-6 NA CASSLIGGGEQYF TGTGCCAGCAGCTTAATCGGGGGTGGCGAGCAGTACTTC
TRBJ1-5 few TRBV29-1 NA CSAGWPGQPQHF TGCAGCGCTGGATGGCCGGGGCAGCCCCAGCATTTT
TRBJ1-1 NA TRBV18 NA CASSPRGMDSRNTEAFF TGTGCCAGCTCACCACGGGGGATGGACAGCAGGAACACTGAAGCTTTCTTT
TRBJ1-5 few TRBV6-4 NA CASSDGDSNQPQHF TGTGCCAGCAGTGATGGTGATAGCAATCAGCCCCAGCATTTT
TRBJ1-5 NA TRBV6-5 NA CASSYSGPQHF TGTGCCAGCAGTTACTCAGGCCCCCAGCATTTT
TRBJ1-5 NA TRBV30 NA CAWSLRGTQIWWPQHF TGTGCCTGGAGTTTGAGGGGGACCCAAATCTGGTGGCCCCAGCATTTT
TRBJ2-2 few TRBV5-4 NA CASSPPGGPNTGELFF TGTGCCAGCAGCCCCCCGGGGGGCCCGAACACCGGGGAGCTGTTTTTT
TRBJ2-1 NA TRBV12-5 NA CASGLLGLAQEEQFF TGTGCTAGTGGCTTGTTGGGACTGGCTCAGGAGGAGCAGTTCTTC
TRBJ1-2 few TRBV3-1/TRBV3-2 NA CASSQGLGGNYGYTF TGTGCCAGCAGCCAAGGGTTGGGGGGAAATTATGGCTACACCTTC
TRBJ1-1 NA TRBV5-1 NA CASSLRGRAGTTEAFF TGCGCCAGCAGCTTGAGGGGTAGAGCAGGGACCACTGAAGCTTTCTTT
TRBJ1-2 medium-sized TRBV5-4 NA CASSSSNYGYTF TGTGCCAGCAGCTCCTCTAACTATGGCTACACCTTC
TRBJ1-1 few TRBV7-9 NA CASSLEARDTEAFF TGTGCCAGCAGCTTAGAGGCGAGGGACACTGAAGCTTTCTTT
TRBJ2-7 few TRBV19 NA CASSHWAGNVYEQYF TGTGCCAGTAGCCACTGGGCAGGGAATGTCTACGAGCAGTACTTC
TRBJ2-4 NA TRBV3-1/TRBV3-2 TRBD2 CASTKTSGGKNIQYF TGTGCCAGCACCAAGACTAGCGGGGGGAAAAACATTCAGTACTTC
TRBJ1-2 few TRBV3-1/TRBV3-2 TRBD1 CASSQWDRGRGYGYTF TGTGCCAGCAGCCAATGGGACAGGGGGCGTGGCTATGGCTACACCTTC
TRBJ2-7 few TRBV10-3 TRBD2 CAISLRVAGDSYEQYF TGTGCCATCAGCCTCCGGGTAGCGGGGGATTCCTACGAGCAGTACTTC
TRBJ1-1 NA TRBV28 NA CASTRNTEAFF TGTGCCAGCACGAGGAATACTGAAGCTTTCTTT
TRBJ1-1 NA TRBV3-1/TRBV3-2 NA CASSQAATKNTEAFF TGTGCCAGCAGCCAAGCGGCAACTAAGAACACTGAAGCTTTCTTT
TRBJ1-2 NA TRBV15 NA CATSRDQGGYTF TGTGCCACCAGCAGAGATCAGGGTGGCTACACCTTC
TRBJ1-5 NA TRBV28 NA CASSSAGRGFSNQPQHF TGTGCCAGCAGTTCGGCAGGGAGGGGTTTTAGCAATCAGCCCCAGCATTTT
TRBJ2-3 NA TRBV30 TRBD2 CAWSVLAGGPDTQYF TGTGCCTGGAGTGTACTAGCGGGGGGGCCAGATACGCAGTATTTT
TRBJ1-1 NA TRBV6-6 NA CATQGNTEAFF TGTGCCACCCAGGGGAACACTGAAGCTTTCTTT
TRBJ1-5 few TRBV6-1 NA CASSEGDGRGLPQHF TGTGCCAGCAGTGAAGGGGACGGCCGAGGGTTGCCCCAGCATTTT
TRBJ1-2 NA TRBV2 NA CASSEGASYGYTF TGTGCCAGCAGTGAAGGGGCCTCTTATGGCTACACCTTC
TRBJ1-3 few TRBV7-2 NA CASSAQRGASINTIYF TGTGCCAGCAGCGCCCAAAGGGGGGCTTCCATAAACACCATATATTTT
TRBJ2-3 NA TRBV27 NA CATWSRLRTDTQYF TGTGCCACCTGGTCGAGACTCCGCACAGATACGCAGTATTTT
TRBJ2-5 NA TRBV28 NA CASNPGSKQETQYF TGTGCCAGCAACCCTGGATCCAAACAAGAGACCCAGTACTTC
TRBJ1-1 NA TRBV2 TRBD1 CASSERPGGLGTEAFF TGTGCCAGCAGTGAAAGGCCAGGGGGCCTTGGAACTGAAGCTTTCTTT
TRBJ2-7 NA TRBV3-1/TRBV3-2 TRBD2 CASSQGASGYYEQYF TGTGCCAGCAGCCAAGGAGCTAGCGGGTACTACGAGCAGTACTTC
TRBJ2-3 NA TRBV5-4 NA CASSLSDTQYF TGTGCCAGCAGCTTATCAGATACGCAGTATTTT
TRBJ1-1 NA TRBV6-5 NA CASSYTSGVDTEAFF TGTGCCAGCAGTTACACTTCAGGGGTGGACACTGAAGCTTTCTTT
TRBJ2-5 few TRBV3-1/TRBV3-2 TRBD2 CASSRSGEETQYF TGTGCCAGCAGCCGTAGCGGGGAAGAGACCCAGTACTTC
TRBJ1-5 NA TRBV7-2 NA CASSLVASRVGQPQHF TGTGCCAGCAGCTTAGTGGCCAGCAGGGTCGGTCAGCCCCAGCATTTT
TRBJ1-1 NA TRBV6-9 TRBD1 CASSCRQGESEAFF TGTGCCAGCAGTTGCAGACAGGGGGAGTCTGAAGCTTTCTTT
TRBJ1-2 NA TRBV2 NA CASSVVYGYTF TGTGCCAGCAGTGTAGTCTATGGCTACACCTTC
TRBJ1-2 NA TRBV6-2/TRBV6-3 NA CASSSTGYYGYTF TGTGCCAGCAGCTCCACAGGGTACTATGGCTACACCTTC
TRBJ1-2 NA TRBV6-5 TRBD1 CASTHTTGYAGYTF TGTGCCAGCACTCATACGACAGGGTACGCTGGCTACACCTTC
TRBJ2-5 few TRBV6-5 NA CASSYSGGRAETQYF TGTGCCAGCAGTTACTCCGGGGGCAGGGCGGAGACCCAGTACTTC
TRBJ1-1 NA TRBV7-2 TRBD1 CASSLGVYRGVDTEAFF TGTGCCAGCAGCTTAGGGGTTTACAGGGGGGTCGATACTGAAGCTTTCTTT